The next 11 T cell receptor beta chains were all read from a single sample in a study of T cells in women clearing cervical HPV infection. TCRdb keeps only in-frame clones here, not all; method: immunoSEQ multiplex PCR. This listing includes roughly 23,000 clones. Specimen: blood buffy coat. These receptors originate from a woman between 18 and 70 years old with a cervical HPV16 infection that either progressed to CIN3+ or cleared (not recorded which).

Of note for this clone: The read falls 3 residues short of the CDR3 end, and the missing part is taken from the germline J gene. This chain joins TRBV4-1 and TRBJ2-1; no clear D gene. The CDR3 runs to 13 residues. The germline V gene encodes CDR1 MGHRA and CDR2 YSYEKL. Trimming removed 8 bases at V and 0 bases at J, with 8 bases between. The CDR3 loop reads CASGRDSYNEQFF. The part of the CDR3 DNA that was read is TGCGCCAGCGGGCGTGACTCCTACAATGAG.

In the case of this clone: The read falls 3 residues short of the CDR3 end, and the missing part is taken from the germline J gene. This sequence joins TRBV5-4 and TRBJ2-1; a weak D match, TRBD2 (5 bases). Germline-derived CDR1 and CDR2 are SGHNT and YYREEE (reference sequence). The CDR3 has 14 amino acids. V dropped 3 bases and J dropped 9 bases, with 16 bases sitting between them. The CDR3: CASSSVGRGGEQFF. The DNA read from the CDR3 is TGTGCCAGCAGCTCGGTCGGCCGCGGAGGTGAG.

Details on this clone: The CDR3 end lies 3 residues beyond the end of the read and is filled in from the germline J gene. V is TRBV30 and J is TRBJ2-7; no clear D gene. This CDR3 has 13 residues. Trimming removed 2 bases at V and 2 bases at J, with 10 bases between. Germline V gene lookup returns CDR1 GTSNPN and CDR2 SVGIG (reference sequence). The CDR3 bases that were read are TGTGCCTGGAGTTCCGGGTCTCCCTACGAG. As protein: CAWSSGSPYE. The CDR3 in its entirety is CAWSSGSPYEQYF.

Comments on this clone: The CDR3 end falls 3 residues outside the read, so it is completed with the germline J gene. The J gene is TRBJ1-2, the V gene TRBV2, with 8 bases that match TRBD1. From germline, CDR1 is SNHLY and CDR2 FYNNEI. CDR3 length: 13 amino acids. Losses at the gene ends were 4 bases for V and 5 bases for J; bases not matched to a gene: 3. The DNA read from the CDR3 is TGTGCCAGCAGTGCGGGGACAGGATATGGC. It yields the protein CASSAGTGYG. The whole CDR3 protein reads CASSAGTGYGYTF. Filled out from reference TRBV2 and TRBJ1-2, the complete variable domain reads EPEVTQTPSHQVTQMGQEVILRCVPISNHLYFYWYRQILGQKVEFLVSFYNNEISEKSEIFDDQFSVERPDGSNFTLKIRSTKLEDSAMYFCASSAGTGYGYTFGSGTRLTVV.

Points on this clone: The read ends 3 residues shy of where the CDR3 ends; the end is completed using the germline J gene. The rearrangement uses TRBV19 and TRBJ1-4, with D uncertain. The CDR3 consists of 10 residues. V lost 9 bases and J lost 7, with 6 bases in between. Looked up from germline, CDR1 is LNHDA and CDR2 is SQIVND (reference sequence). The part of the CDR3 DNA that was read is TGTGCCAGCAGGTTTGAAAAA. This gives the protein CASRFEK. The full CDR3 protein reads CASRFEKLFF.

Here the CDR3 reads CSASPRDRGAYGYTF. CDR3 DNA (partial): TGCAGTGCTAGTCCCCGGGACAGGGGTGCTTATGGC. This chain uses TRBV20-1 with TRBJ1-2; 10 bases are shared with TRBD1. The read terminates 3 residues before the CDR3 end, so the remaining end is supplied by the germline J gene. Germline V lookup: CDR1 DFQATT, CDR2 SNEGSKA (reference sequence). The CDR3 consists of 15 residues. Germline trimming cut 3 bases from V and 5 bases from J; bases unmatched to any gene: 9.

On this clone: Read sequence stops 3 residues before the CDR3 end, and the germline J gene provides the missing end. The rearrangement links TRBV19 to TRBJ2-1; 11 nucleotides agree with TRBD2. V gave up 6 bases and J gave up 6 bases; unmatched junction bases: 7. The germline CDR1 and CDR2 sequences are LNHDA and SQIVND (reference sequence). The CDR3 sequence is 15 residues long. CDR3 amino acids: CASRKTSGIGNEQFF. The DNA read from the CDR3 is TGTGCCAGTAGAAAGACTAGCGGGATAGGCAATGAG.

The CDR3 is CASSVFGDTEAFF. The part of the CDR3 DNA that was read is TGTGCCAGCAGCGTATTCGGGGACACTGAA. This sequence joins TRBV9 and TRBJ1-1; D is undetermined. The read ends 3 residues shy of where the CDR3 ends; the end is completed using the germline J gene. Germline lookup yields CDR1 SGDLS and CDR2 YYNGEE. Trimming pared 1 base from V and 3 bases from J, leaving 7 bases between. The CDR3 has 13 amino acids.

As regards this clone: Read data end 3 residues before the CDR3 end; the end is taken from the germline J gene. The genes are TRBV20-1 and TRBJ2-5, with D possibly being TRBD2 (6 bases). The CDR3 is 15 amino acids. Between the trimmed V and J ends, which lost 3 bases and 2 bases, there was a span of 16 bases. Germline-derived CDR1 and CDR2 are DFQATT and SNEGSKA (reference sequence). CDR3 bases read: TGCAGTGCTAGCGGGGGACTGGAGAATCAAGAGACC. It is translated as CSASGGLENQET. The CDR3 as a whole reads CSASGGLENQETQYF.

Comment on this clone: The read ends 3 residues shy of where the CDR3 ends; the end is completed using the germline J gene. The J gene is TRBJ2-3, the V gene TRBV4-2; possible D gene TRBD1, 6 bases. V was shortened by 0 bases and J by 3 bases, with 13 bases between the two germline ends. This CDR3 region has 16 residues. Per the germline V gene, CDR1 is LGHNA and CDR2 is YNFKEQ. The sequenced part of the CDR3 DNA is TGTGCCAGCAGCCAAGACTTAGGGGGTCAAACAGATACG. It encodes CASSQDLGGQTDT. The entire CDR3 is CASSQDLGGQTDTQYF.

Turning to this clone: The read ends 3 residues early relative to the CDR3; the germline J gene fills the gap. J is TRBJ1-2 and V is TRBV19; D is unclear. Looked up from germline, CDR1 is LNHDA and CDR2 is SQIVND (reference sequence). This CDR3 region has 16 residues. The CDR3 protein is CASSIPASGSTDTYTF. The DNA read from the CDR3 is TGTGCCAGTAGTATCCCGGCTAGCGGCAGCACAGATACC.